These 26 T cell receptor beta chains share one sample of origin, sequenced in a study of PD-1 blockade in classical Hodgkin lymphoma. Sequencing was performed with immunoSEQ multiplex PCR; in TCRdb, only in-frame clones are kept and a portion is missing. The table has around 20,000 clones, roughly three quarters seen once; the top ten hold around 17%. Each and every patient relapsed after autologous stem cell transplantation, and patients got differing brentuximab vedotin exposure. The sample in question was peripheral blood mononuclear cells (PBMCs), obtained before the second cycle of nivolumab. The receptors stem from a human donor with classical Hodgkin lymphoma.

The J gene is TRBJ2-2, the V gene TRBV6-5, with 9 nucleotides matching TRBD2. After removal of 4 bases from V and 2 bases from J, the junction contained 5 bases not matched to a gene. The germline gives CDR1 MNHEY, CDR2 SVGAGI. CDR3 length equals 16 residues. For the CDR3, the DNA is TGTGCCAGCAGTTCGGGACTAGCAATAAACACCGGGGAGCTGTTTTTT. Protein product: CASSSGLAINTGELFF.

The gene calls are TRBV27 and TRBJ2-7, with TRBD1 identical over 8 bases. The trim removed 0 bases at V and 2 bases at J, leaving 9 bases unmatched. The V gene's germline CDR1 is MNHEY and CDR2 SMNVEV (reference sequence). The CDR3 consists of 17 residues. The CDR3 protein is CASSLSMPDRVAYEQYF. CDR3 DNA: TGTGCCAGCAGTTTATCGATGCCGGACAGGGTAGCCTACGAGCAGTACTTC.

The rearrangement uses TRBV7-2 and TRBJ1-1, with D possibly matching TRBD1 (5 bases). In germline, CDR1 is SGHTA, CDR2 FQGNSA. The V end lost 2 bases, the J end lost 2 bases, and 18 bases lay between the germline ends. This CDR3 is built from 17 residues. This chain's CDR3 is CASSLNRGGLANTEAFF. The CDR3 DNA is TGTGCCAGCAGCTTAAATAGGGGAGGGTTAGCTAACACTGAAGCTTTCTTT.

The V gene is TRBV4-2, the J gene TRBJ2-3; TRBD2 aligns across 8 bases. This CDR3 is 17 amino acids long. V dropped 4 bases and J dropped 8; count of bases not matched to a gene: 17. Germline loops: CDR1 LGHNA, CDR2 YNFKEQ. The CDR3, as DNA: TGTGCCAGCAGCCTAAATGCTCTAGCGGGCGCGGGGGGTACGCAGTATTTT. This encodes CASSLNALAGAGGTQYF.

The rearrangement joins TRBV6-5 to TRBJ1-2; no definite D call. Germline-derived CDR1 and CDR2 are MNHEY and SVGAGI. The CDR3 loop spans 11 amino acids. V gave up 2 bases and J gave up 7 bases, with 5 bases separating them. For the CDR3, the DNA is TGTGCCAGCAGTTACGGAGCTGGCTACACCTTC. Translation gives CASSYGAGYTF.

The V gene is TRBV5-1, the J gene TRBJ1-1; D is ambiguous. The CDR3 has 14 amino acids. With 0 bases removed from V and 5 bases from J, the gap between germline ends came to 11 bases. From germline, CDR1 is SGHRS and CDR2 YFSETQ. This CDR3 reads CASSLDPGSTEAFF. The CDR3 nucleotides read TGCGCCAGCAGCTTGGATCCAGGCTCGACTGAAGCTTTCTTT.

CDR3: CASIESVSGYTF. As DNA, the CDR3 is TGCGCCAGCATAGAGTCAGTGTCTGGCTACACCTTC. The V and J genes are TRBV10-1 and TRBJ1-2; D is uncertain. The CDR3 sequence is 12 residues long. The germline V and J ends were trimmed by 7 bases and 7 bases, with 13 bases remaining between them. Germline CDR1 WNHNN, CDR2 SYGVQD (reference sequence).

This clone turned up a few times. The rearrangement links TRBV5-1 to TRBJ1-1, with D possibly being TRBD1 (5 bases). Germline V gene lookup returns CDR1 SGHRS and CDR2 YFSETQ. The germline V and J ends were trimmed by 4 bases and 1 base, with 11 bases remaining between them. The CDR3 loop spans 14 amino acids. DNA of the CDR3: TGCGCCAGCAGCATAGGACAACCGAACACTGAAGCTTTCTTT. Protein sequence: CASSIGQPNTEAFF.

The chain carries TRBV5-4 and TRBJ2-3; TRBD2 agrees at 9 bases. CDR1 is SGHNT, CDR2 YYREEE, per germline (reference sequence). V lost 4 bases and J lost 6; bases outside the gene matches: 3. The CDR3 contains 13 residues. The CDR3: CASSERGVDTQYF. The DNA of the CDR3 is TGTGCCAGCAGCGAGCGGGGGGTCGATACGCAGTATTTT.

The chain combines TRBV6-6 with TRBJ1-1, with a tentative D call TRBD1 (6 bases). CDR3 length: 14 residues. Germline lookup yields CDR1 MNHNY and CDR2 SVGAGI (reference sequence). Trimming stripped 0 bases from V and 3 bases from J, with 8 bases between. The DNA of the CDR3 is TGTGCCAGCAGTTACTCGAAGGGGGACACTGAAGCTTTCTTT. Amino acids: CASSYSKGDTEAFF.

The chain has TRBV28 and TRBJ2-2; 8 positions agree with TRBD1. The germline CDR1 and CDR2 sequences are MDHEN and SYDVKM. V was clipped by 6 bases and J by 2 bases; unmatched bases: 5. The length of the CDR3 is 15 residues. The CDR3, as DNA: TGTGCCAGCAGCCTGGACAGGGTAAACACCGGGGAGCTGTTTTTT. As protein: CASSLDRVNTGELFF.

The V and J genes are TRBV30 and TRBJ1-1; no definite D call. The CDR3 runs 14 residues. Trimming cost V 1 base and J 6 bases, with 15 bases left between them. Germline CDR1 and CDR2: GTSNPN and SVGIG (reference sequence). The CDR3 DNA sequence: TGTGCCTGGAGTGGGGCGGGCAGTTGGGCTGAAGCTTTCTTT. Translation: CAWSGAGSWAEAFF.

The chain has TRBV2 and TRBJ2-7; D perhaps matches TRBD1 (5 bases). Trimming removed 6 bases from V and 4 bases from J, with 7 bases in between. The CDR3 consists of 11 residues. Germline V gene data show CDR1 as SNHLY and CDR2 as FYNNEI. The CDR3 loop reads CASSPGYEQYF. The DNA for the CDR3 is TGTGCCAGCAGCCCAGGGTACGAGCAGTACTTC.

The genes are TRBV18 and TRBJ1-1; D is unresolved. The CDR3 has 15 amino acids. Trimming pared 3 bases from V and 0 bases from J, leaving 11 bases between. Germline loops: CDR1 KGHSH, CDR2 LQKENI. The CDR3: CASSPEGGMNTEAFF. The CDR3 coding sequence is TGTGCCAGCTCACCCGAGGGAGGGATGAACACTGAAGCTTTCTTT.

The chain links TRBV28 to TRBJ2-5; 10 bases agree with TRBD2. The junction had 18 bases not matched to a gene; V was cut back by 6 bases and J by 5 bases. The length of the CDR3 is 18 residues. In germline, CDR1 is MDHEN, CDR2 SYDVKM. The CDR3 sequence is CASSPPTFLLAGRETQYF. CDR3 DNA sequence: TGTGCCAGCAGCCCCCCCACCTTTTTACTAGCGGGAAGGGAGACCCAGTACTTC. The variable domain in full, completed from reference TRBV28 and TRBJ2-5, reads DVKVTQSSRYLVKRTGEKVFLECVQDMDHENMFWYRQDPGLGLRLIYFSYDVKMKEKGDIPEGYSVSREKKERFSLILESASTNQTSMYLCASSPPTFLLAGRETQYFGPGTRLLVL.

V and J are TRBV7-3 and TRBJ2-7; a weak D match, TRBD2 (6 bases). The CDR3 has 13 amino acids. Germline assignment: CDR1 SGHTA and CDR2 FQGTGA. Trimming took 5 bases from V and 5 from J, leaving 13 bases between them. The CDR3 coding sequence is TGTGCCAGCAGCGGGGCGGGAAGCCACGAGCAGTACTTC. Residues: CASSGAGSHEQYF.

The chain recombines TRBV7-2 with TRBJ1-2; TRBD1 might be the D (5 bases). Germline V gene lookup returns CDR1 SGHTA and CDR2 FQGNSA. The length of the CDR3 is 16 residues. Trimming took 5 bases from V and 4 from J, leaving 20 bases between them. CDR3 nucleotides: TGTGCCAGCAGCCTTGGGGCGACCTATGGGACCTATGGCTACACCTTC. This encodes CASSLGATYGTYGYTF.

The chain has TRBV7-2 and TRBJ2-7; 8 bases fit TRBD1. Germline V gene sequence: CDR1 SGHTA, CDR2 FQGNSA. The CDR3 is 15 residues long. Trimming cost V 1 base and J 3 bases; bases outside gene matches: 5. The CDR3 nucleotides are TGTGCCAGCAGCTTAGGGACAGGGACTCACTACGAGCAGTACTTC. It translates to CASSLGTGTHYEQYF.

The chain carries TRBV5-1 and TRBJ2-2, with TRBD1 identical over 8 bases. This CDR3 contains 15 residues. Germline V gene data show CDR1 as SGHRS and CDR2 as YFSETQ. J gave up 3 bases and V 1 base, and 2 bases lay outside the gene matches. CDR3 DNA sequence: TGCGCCAGCAGCTTGTTACAGGGGGACACCGGGGAGCTGTTTTTT. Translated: CASSLLQGDTGELFF.

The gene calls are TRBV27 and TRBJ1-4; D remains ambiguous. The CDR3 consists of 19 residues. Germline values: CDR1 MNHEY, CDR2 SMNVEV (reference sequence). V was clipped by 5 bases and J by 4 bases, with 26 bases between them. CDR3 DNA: TGTGCCAGCAGTCCGCGTTTGACACGTCCCCCAAGCCATAATGAAAAACTGTTTTTT. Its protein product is CASSPRLTRPPSHNEKLFF.

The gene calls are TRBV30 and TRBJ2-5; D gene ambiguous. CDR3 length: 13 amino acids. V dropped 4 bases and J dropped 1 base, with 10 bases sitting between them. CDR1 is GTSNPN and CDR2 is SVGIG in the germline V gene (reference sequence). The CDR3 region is CAWNVVAQETQYF. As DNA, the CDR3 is TGTGCCTGGAACGTGGTGGCCCAAGAGACCCAGTACTTC.

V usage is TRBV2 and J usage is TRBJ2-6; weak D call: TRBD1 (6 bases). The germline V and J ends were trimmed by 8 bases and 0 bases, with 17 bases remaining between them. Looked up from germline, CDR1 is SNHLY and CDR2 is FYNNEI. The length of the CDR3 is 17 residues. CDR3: CASLGHLLRSGANVLTF. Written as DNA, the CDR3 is TGTGCCAGCCTGGGACATCTCTTGCGCTCTGGGGCCAACGTCCTGACTTTC.

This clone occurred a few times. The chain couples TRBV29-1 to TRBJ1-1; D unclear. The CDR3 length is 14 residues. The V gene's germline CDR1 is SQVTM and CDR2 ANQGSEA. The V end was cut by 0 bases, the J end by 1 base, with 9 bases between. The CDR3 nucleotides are TGCAGCGTTGAAGATCGGCCGCGGAACACTGAAGCTTTCTTT. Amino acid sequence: CSVEDRPRNTEAFF.

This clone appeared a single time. CDR3 nucleotides: TGCGCCAGCAGCCACTTATACCACAGTTCTTTGGCAGGGGGCGGATCCGGGGAGCTGTTTTTT. Its protein product is CASSHLYHSSLAGGGSGELFF. The chain recombines TRBV4-3 with TRBJ2-2, with TRBD1 matching 8 bases. CDR1 is LGHNA, CDR2 YSLEER, per germline. V lost 3 bases to trimming and J lost 6 bases; unmatched junction nucleotides: 24. There are 21 residues in the CDR3.

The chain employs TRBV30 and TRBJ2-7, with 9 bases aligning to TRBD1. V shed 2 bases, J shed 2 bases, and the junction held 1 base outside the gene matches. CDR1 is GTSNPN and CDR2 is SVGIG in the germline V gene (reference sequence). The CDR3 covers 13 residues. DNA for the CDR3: TGTGCCTGGAGTAGGGACAGGGCCTACGAGCAGTACTTC. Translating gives CAWSRDRAYEQYF.

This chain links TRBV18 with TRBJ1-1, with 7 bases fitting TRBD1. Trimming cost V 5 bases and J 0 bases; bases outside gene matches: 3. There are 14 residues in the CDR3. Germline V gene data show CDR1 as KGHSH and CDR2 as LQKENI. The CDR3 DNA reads TGTGCCAGCTCATTCACAGGGGTGAACACTGAAGCTTTCTTT. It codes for CASSFTGVNTEAFF.